Listed below are T cell receptor beta chains from one sample, sequenced in a study of cytotoxic CD8 clonotypes in ibrutinib-treated CLL. Data came from immunoSEQ multiplex PCR; TCRdb stores just in-frame clones and leaves some out. Of roughly 6,000 clones detected, 65% to 80% appear once; the ten largest clones hold 4% to 5%. The specimen comprised PBMCs, sampled before ibrutinib treatment. These receptor sequences come from a human donor with chronic lymphocytic leukemia. Each CDR3 is given with its conserved first and last residue. The D gene is left open where the match is weak. Clone size is shown for a subset of rows, as once, few, many or a class of expanded clone.

D gene,clone size,V gene,J gene,CDR3 protein,CDR3 DNA
-,few,TRBV15,TRBJ2-7,CATSKDRYEQYF,TGTGCCACCAGCAAAGACAGGTACGAGCAGTACTTC
TRBD2,-,TRBV7-8,TRBJ2-1,CASSLRLAGGDEQFF,TGTGCCAGCAGCTTACGGCTAGCGGGAGGCGATGAGCAGTTCTTC
TRBD1,-,TRBV19,TRBJ1-1,CASRDRESTEAFF,TGTGCCAGTCGGGACAGGGAGAGCACTGAAGCTTTCTTT
TRBD1,-,TRBV5-1,TRBJ2-3,CASKEDRATDTQYF,TGCGCCAGCAAGGAGGACAGGGCCACAGATACGCAGTATTTT
TRBD1,-,TRBV18,TRBJ2-1,CASSPSGGTYNEQFF,TGTGCCAGCTCACCATCAGGGGGTACCTACAATGAGCAGTTCTTC
-,-,TRBV6-1,TRBJ1-2,CASSDEWGTHLYGYTF,TGTGCCAGCAGTGACGAATGGGGTACCCATCTCTATGGCTACACCTTC
TRBD1,-,TRBV19,TRBJ1-5,CASSQTGNRNQPQHF,TGTGCCAGTAGTCAGACAGGGAACCGCAATCAGCCCCAGCATTTT
-,-,TRBV20-1,TRBJ1-1,CSARWTEAFF,TGCAGTGCTAGATGGACAGAAGCTTTCTTT
-,-,TRBV12-5,TRBJ2-1,CASGSGGVLNEQFF,TGTGCTAGTGGTTCCGGCGGGGTACTCAATGAGCAGTTCTTC
-,few,TRBV10-1,TRBJ1-2,CASSESQGHGYTF,TGCGCCAGCAGTGAGAGCCAGGGCCATGGCTACACCTTC
-,-,TRBV11-2,TRBJ2-2,CASSLAASGELFF,TGTGCCAGCAGCTTAGCCGCGAGCGGGGAGCTGTTTTTT
-,-,TRBV6-6,TRBJ2-1,CASSQKNEQFF,TGTGCCAGCAGTCAAAAGAATGAGCAGTTCTTC
TRBD2,-,TRBV15,TRBJ2-1,CATSRGLAGGQSHEQFF,TGTGCCACCAGCAGGGGACTAGCGGGAGGGCAATCCCATGAGCAGTTCTTC